This TCR beta chain was documented in a study of identical twins. The sample holds a few counts of this clonotype. TCRdb reprocessed the 5' RACE reads with MiXCR, giving one entry per CDR3 protein. The sample contains 510,000 or so distinct CDR3 sequences, around 15% of which appear only once. Per the germline V gene, CDR1 is LGHNA and CDR2 is YNFKEQ. J gave up 3 bases and V 0 bases, and 10 bases lay outside the gene matches. This CDR3 spans 18 amino acids. A further study also used this sample, focusing on yellow fever vaccine responses in identical twins.

V is TRBV4-2 and J is TRBJ2-3, with 9 bases matching TRBD2. The receptor was isolated from a woman aged 18-35 years in good health. The sample taken for sequencing was CD4+ T cells sorted from blood. The CDR3 reads CASSQEQGSGGSTDTQYF. The CDR3 DNA reads as TGTGCCAGCAGCCAAGAACAGGGTAGCGGGGGTTCGACAGATACGCAGTATTTT.